This T cell receptor beta chain appears in the sequencing data of a study of control samples from healthy donors and cancer patients. Data came from immunoSEQ multiplex PCR; TCRdb stores just in-frame clones and leaves some out. The sample has more than 95,000 clones, roughly 91% seen once. This CDR3 has 18 amino acids. V was pared by 0 bases and J by 4 bases, with 13 bases of the junction left unmatched. The V gene's germline CDR1 is SGHAT and CDR2 FQNNGV. The receptor's source is a woman in her seventies in good health. The chain combines TRBV11-2 with TRBJ1-2, with 8 bases lining up with TRBD1. The specimen sequenced was blood. The CDR3 nucleotides are TGTGCCAGCAGCTTAGACGGCTTCGGGACAGGAAGCTTCTATGGCTACACCTTC. Translated, it gives CASSLDGFGTGSFYGYTF. The full variable domain, in which reference TRBV11-2 and TRBJ1-2 provide the parts outside the CDR3, is EAGVAQSPRYKIIEKRQSVAFWCNPISGHATLYWYQQILGQGPKLLIQFQNNGVVDDSQLPKDRFSAERLKGVDSTLKIQPAKLEDSAVYLCASSLDGFGTGSFYGYTFGSGTRLTVV.